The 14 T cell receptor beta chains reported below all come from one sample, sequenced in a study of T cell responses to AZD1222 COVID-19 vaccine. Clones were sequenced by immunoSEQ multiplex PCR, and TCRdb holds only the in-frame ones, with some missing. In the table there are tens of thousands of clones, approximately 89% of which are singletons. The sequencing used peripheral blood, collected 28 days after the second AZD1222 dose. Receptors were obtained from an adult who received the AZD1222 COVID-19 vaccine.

The CDR3 region has the DNA TGTGCCAGCAGTTATACCCAAGGAAGACAGGGAAAGTTCTTC. It encodes CASSYTQGRQGKFF. The rearrangement joins TRBV27 to TRBJ2-1, with 7 bases that match TRBD1. The V gene's germline CDR1 is MNHEY and CDR2 SMNVEV (reference sequence). Trimming at V came to 4 bases and at J to 14 bases, leaving 14 bases not matched to a gene. This CDR3 is 14 amino acids long.

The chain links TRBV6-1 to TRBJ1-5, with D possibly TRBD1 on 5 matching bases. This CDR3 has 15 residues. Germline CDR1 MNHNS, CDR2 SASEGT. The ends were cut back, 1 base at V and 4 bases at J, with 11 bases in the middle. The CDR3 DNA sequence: TGTGCCAGCAGTGAAGGATCAGGGCCAAATCAGCCCCAGCATTTT. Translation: CASSEGSGPNQPQHF.

The CDR3 protein is CASRGGPATNEKLFF. Written as DNA, the CDR3 is TGTGCCAGCAGGGGGGGCCCTGCAACTAATGAAAAACTGTTTTTT. The chain combines TRBV3-1 (or the pseudogene TRBV3-2) with TRBJ1-4, with D perhaps TRBD1 (6 bases). Germline-derived CDR1 and CDR2 are LGHDT and YNNKEL (reference sequence). The CDR3 has 15 amino acids. V lost 6 bases, J lost 0 bases, and 11 bases lay in between.

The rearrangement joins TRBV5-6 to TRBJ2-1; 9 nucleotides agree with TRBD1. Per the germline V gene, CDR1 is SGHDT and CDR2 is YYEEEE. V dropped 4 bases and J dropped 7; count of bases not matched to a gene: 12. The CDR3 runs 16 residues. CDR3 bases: TGTGCCAGCAGCCCTTATCCGACAGGGGGTGTAAATGAGCAGTTCTTC. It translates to CASSPYPTGGVNEQFF.

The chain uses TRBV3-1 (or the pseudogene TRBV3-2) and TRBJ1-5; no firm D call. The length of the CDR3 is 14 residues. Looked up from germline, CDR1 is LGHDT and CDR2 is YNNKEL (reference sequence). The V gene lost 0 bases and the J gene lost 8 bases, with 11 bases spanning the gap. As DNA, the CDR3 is TGTGCCAGCAGCCAAGAGGTTGGCGGGGAGCCCCAGCATTTT. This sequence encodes CASSQEVGGEPQHF.

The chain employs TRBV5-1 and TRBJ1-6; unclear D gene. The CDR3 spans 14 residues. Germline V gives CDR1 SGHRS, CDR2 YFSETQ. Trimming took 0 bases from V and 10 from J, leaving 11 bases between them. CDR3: CASSLETVNSPLHF. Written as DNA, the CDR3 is TGCGCCAGCAGCTTGGAGACGGTAAACTCACCCCTCCACTTT. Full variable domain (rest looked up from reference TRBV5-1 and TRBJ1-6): KAGVTQTPRYLIKTRGQQVTLSCSPISGHRSVSWYQQTPGQGLQFLFEYFSETQRNKGNFPGRFSGRQFSNSRSEMNVSTLELGDSALYLCASSLETVNSPLHFGNGTRLTVT.

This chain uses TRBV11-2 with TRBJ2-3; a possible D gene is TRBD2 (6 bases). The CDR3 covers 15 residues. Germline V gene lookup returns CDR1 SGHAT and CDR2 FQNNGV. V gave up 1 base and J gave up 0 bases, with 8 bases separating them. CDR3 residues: CASSLGGTSTDTQYF. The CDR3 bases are TGTGCCAGCAGCTTAGGCGGGACTAGCACAGATACGCAGTATTTT.

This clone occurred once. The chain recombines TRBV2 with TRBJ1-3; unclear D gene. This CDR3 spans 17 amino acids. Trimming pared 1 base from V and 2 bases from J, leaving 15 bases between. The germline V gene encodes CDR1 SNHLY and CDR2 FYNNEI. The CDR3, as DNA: TGTGCCAGCAGTGAAGACCCGAGTAATTGGGCTGGAAACACCATATATTTT. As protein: CASSEDPSNWAGNTIYF. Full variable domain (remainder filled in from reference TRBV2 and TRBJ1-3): EPEVTQTPSHQVTQMGQEVILRCVPISNHLYFYWYRQILGQKVEFLVSFYNNEISEKSEIFDDQFSVERPDGSNFTLKIRSTKLEDSAMYFCASSEDPSNWAGNTIYFGEGSWLTVV.

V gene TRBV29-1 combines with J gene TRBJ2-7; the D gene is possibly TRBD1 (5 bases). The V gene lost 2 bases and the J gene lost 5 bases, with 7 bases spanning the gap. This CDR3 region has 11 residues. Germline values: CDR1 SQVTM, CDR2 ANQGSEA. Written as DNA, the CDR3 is TGCAGCGTTGAACAGGGCAACGAGCAGTACGTC. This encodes CSVEQGNEQYV.

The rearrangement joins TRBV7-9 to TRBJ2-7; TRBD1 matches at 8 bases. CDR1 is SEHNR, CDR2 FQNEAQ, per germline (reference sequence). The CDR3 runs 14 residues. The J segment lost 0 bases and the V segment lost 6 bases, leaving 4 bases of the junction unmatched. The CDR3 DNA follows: TGTGCCAGCAGAGACAGGGGTAACTCCTACGAGCAGTACTTC. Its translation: CASRDRGNSYEQYF.

The CDR3 DNA reads TGCAGCGTTGTACTAGCGGGGGCCCCAACCTACGAGCAGTACTTC. This sequence encodes CSVVLAGAPTYEQYF. This sequence joins TRBV29-1 and TRBJ2-7; TRBD2 matches at 11 bases. Germline values: CDR1 SQVTM, CDR2 ANQGSEA. With 4 bases clipped from V and 2 bases from J, the junction kept 7 bases outside the gene matches. The CDR3 consists of 15 residues.

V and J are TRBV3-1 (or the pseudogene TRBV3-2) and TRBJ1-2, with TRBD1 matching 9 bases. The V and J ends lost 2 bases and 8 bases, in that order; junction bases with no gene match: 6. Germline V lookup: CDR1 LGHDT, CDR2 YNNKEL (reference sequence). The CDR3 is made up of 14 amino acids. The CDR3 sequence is CASSQITGGQGYTF. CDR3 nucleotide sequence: TGTGCCAGCAGCCAAATAACAGGGGGCCAGGGCTACACCTTC.

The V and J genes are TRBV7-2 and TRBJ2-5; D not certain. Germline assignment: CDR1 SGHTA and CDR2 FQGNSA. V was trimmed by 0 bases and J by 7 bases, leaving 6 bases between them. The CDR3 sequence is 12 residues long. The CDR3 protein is CASSLAGRTQYF. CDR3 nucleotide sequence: TGTGCCAGCAGCTTAGCAGGCAGGACCCAGTACTTC.

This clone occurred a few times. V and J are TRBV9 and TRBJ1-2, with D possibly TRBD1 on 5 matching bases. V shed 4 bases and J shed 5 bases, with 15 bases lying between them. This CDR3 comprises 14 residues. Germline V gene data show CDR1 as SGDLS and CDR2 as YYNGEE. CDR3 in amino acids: CASSPVGLWYGYTF. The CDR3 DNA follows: TGTGCCAGCAGCCCGGTGGGGCTTTGGTATGGCTACACCTTC. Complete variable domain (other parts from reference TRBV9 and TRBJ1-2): DSGVTQTPKHLITATGQRVTLRCSPRSGDLSVYWYQQSLDQGLQFLIQYYNGEERAKGNILERFSAQQFPDLHSELNLSSLELGDSALYFCASSPVGLWYGYTFGSGTRLTVV.